These 30 T cell receptor beta chains were sequenced from one sample in a study of blood T cell repertoires in COVID-19. Method: immunoSEQ multiplex PCR; TCRdb's copy keeps in-frame clones and lacks some. The data show roughly 300,000 clones, 84% seen once. Sequencing used peripheral blood. The receptor set was obtained from a human donor with COVID-19, enrolled during active disease. The donor label of this sample is uncertain.

The chain recombines TRBV19 with TRBJ2-3; 8 bases line up with TRBD2. The germline V gene encodes CDR1 LNHDA and CDR2 SQIVND (reference sequence). The CDR3 sequence is 15 residues long. V gave up 1 base and J gave up 4 bases; unmatched junction bases: 4. CDR3: CASSIGTSRADTQYF. The DNA for the CDR3 is TGTGCCAGTAGTATAGGGACTAGCAGGGCAGATACGCAGTATTTT.

This clone was seen a single time. V is TRBV2 and J is TRBJ1-1; TRBD1 matches 7 bases. The germline gives CDR1 SNHLY, CDR2 FYNNEI. CDR3 length: 15 residues. With V trimmed by 2 bases and J by 5 bases, 8 bases remained unmatched. CDR3 in DNA: TGTGCCAGCAGTGAAAGCAGGGGGATTGGGACTGAAGCTTTCTTT. As protein: CASSESRGIGTEAFF. The variable domain in full, completed from reference TRBV2 and TRBJ1-1, reads EPEVTQTPSHQVTQMGQEVILRCVPISNHLYFYWYRQILGQKVEFLVSFYNNEISEKSEIFDDQFSVERPDGSNFTLKIRSTKLEDSAMYFCASSESRGIGTEAFFGQGTRLTVV.

The chain has TRBV19 and TRBJ1-1, with D uncertain. The V and J ends lost 3 bases and 3 bases respectively, with 2 bases between them. The germline gives CDR1 LNHDA, CDR2 SQIVND (reference sequence). The CDR3 runs 11 residues. The CDR3 here is CASSIYTEAFF. CDR3 nucleotides: TGTGCCAGTAGTATCTACACTGAAGCTTTCTTT.

DNA of the CDR3: TGTGCTAGTGGCACCCCTCGACAAGAGCAGTACTTC. Residues: CASGTPRQEQYF. The chain has TRBV12-5 and TRBJ2-7; D remains ambiguous. Trimming pared 6 bases from V and 7 bases from J, leaving 13 bases between. The length of the CDR3 is 12 residues. Germline V gene lookup returns CDR1 LGHNT and CDR2 FRNRAP.

The chain carries TRBV19 and TRBJ2-5, with D unclear. Germline V CDR1 and CDR2: LNHDA, SQIVND (reference sequence). The CDR3 consists of 15 residues. The V gene lost 6 bases and the J gene lost 2 bases, with 16 bases spanning the gap. The CDR3 spells CASRIWADTQETQYF. Written as DNA, the CDR3 is TGTGCCAGTAGAATTTGGGCAGACACACAAGAGACCCAGTACTTC.

This clone turned up a few times. The V call is TRBV7-9, the J call TRBJ1-1; TRBD1 might be the D (5 bases). Germline V gene lookup returns CDR1 SEHNR and CDR2 FQNEAQ (reference sequence). The CDR3 loop spans 13 amino acids. The V and J ends lost 5 bases and 5 bases respectively, with 12 bases between them. The CDR3 coding sequence is TGTGCCAGCAGCCCCCGGCAGGGAACTGAAGCTTTCTTT. Translation gives CASSPRQGTEAFF.

The chain uses TRBV28 and TRBJ1-2, with a tentative D call TRBD1 (5 bases). The V end lost 6 bases, the J end lost 3 bases, and 17 bases lay between the germline ends. The CDR3 covers 15 residues. Germline CDR1 reads MDHEN; CDR2 reads SYDVKM. CDR3 residues: CASSQGVGLYYGYTF. CDR3 nucleotide sequence: TGTGCCAGCAGCCAAGGGGTGGGACTCTACTATGGCTACACCTTC.

This sequence joins TRBV28 and TRBJ1-5; the D is unclear. This CDR3 is built from 12 residues. Trimming removed 6 bases at V and 7 bases at J, with 10 bases between. Germline CDR1 MDHEN, CDR2 SYDVKM. CDR3 DNA sequence: TGTGCCAGCAGGGAGGGCAGGCAGCCCCAGCATTTT. Its protein is CASREGRQPQHF.

This sequence joins TRBV10-3 and TRBJ2-3; 7 positions match TRBD2. Trimming cost V 9 bases and J 6 bases; bases outside gene matches: 15. The CDR3 covers 15 residues. The germline V gene has CDR1 ENHRY and CDR2 SYGVKD. CDR3 bases: TGTGCCATGGGGCGGGAGCGGGACCACCATGATACGCAGTATTTT. Protein: CAMGRERDHHDTQYF.

V is TRBV28 and J is TRBJ1-2, with D possibly TRBD1 on 5 matching bases. The V end lost 2 bases, the J end lost 1 base, and 11 bases lay between the germline ends. The CDR3 contains 15 residues. Germline CDR1 and CDR2: MDHEN and SYDVKM. The CDR3 sequence: CASSLGMGLNYGYTF. CDR3 coding DNA: TGTGCCAGCAGTTTAGGAATGGGACTTAACTATGGCTACACCTTC.

The V and J genes are TRBV5-6 and TRBJ2-1; possibly TRBD1 for D (6 bases). The CDR3 totals 18 residues. Germline V CDR1 and CDR2: SGHDT, YYEEEE. V lost 3 bases and J 7 bases, leaving 26 bases between the germline ends. For the CDR3, the DNA is TGTGCCAGCAGCTCGGGCGTCTACAGGGTCAGCGGAGAAAATGAGCAGTTCTTC. The encoded protein is CASSSGVYRVSGENEQFF.

The chain carries TRBV6-6 and TRBJ1-2; the match to TRBD1 covers 10 bases. CDR1 is MNHNY, CDR2 SVGAGI, per germline (reference sequence). V trimming: 5 bases; J trimming: 4 bases; junction bases outside the gene matches: 7. The CDR3 has 15 residues. The CDR3 DNA follows: TGTGCCAGCAGTACCCCGACAGGGGGCGTCTATGGCTACACCTTC. It codes for CASSTPTGGVYGYTF.

The chain joins TRBV6-6 to TRBJ2-7; 7 nucleotides agree with TRBD2. Germline V gene lookup returns CDR1 MNHNY and CDR2 SVGAGI (reference sequence). The V and J ends lost 6 bases and 7 bases, in that order; junction bases with no gene match: 9. CDR3 length: 13 residues. The CDR3 here is CASRSAGPGEQYF. CDR3 sequence (DNA): TGTGCCAGCAGGTCAGCGGGACCGGGGGAGCAGTACTTC.

The chain uses TRBV6-6 and TRBJ1-2; the match to TRBD1 covers 8 bases. The trim removed 4 bases at V and 8 bases at J, leaving 6 bases unmatched. The germline V gene has CDR1 MNHNY and CDR2 SVGAGI (reference sequence). The CDR3 is made up of 13 amino acids. The CDR3 loop is CASSWDRLEGYTF. Written as DNA, the CDR3 is TGTGCCAGCAGTTGGGACAGGTTGGAGGGCTACACCTTC.

The V gene is TRBV6-6, the J gene TRBJ1-1, with D possibly matching TRBD1 (6 bases). The V end was cut by 6 bases, the J end by 5 bases, with 13 bases between. Per the germline V gene, CDR1 is MNHNY and CDR2 is SVGAGI (reference sequence). The CDR3 consists of 13 residues. CDR3 in DNA: TGTGCCAGCAGCGAAACAGGGAGAACTGAAGCTTTCTTT. This translates into CASSETGRTEAFF.

The chain links TRBV5-1 to TRBJ2-6, with a tentative D call TRBD2 (6 bases). This CDR3 comprises 15 residues. Trimming stripped 6 bases from V and 0 bases from J, with 10 bases between. Germline V gives CDR1 SGHRS, CDR2 YFSETQ. CDR3 residues: CASTFGGSGANVLTF. Written as DNA, the CDR3 is TGCGCCAGCACCTTCGGGGGCTCTGGGGCCAACGTCCTGACTTTC.

The chain has TRBV19 and TRBJ1-1; a possible D gene is TRBD1 (6 bases). Trimming took 3 bases from V and 4 from J, leaving 12 bases between them. The germline V gene has CDR1 LNHDA and CDR2 SQIVND (reference sequence). There are 14 residues in the CDR3. CDR3 residues: CASSINRVATEAFF. As DNA, the CDR3 is TGTGCCAGTAGTATTAACAGGGTGGCCACTGAAGCTTTCTTT.

This sequence joins TRBV3-1 (or the pseudogene TRBV3-2) and TRBJ1-3, with D possibly matching TRBD1 (6 bases). The V end lost 8 bases, the J end lost 1 base, and 15 bases lay between the germline ends. Germline V CDR1 and CDR2: LGHDT, YNNKEL (reference sequence). This CDR3 has 15 residues. CDR3 coding DNA: TGTGCCAGCCACCACTTGGGGACATCTGGAAACACCATATATTTT. It encodes CASHHLGTSGNTIYF.

The rearrangement links TRBV6-2 or TRBV6-3 to TRBJ2-1; 14 nucleotides align to TRBD2. The CDR3 consists of 19 residues. Germline lookup yields CDR1 MNHEY and CDR2 SVGEGT. Trimming removed 5 bases from V and 3 bases from J; junction bases left unmatched: 12. The CDR3 loop reads CASSTSPPTSGRDYNEQFF. CDR3 bases: TGTGCCAGCAGTACTTCACCACCGACTAGCGGGAGGGACTACAATGAGCAGTTCTTC.

The genes are TRBV27 and TRBJ1-6; 9 nucleotides align to TRBD1. CDR1 is MNHEY and CDR2 is SMNVEV in the germline V gene (reference sequence). V lost 4 bases and J lost 5; bases outside the gene matches: 6. CDR3 length equals 16 residues. The CDR3 DNA follows: TGTGCCAGCAGTTCACCCGGGACAGGGAATAATTCACCCCTCCACTTT. Encoded protein: CASSSPGTGNNSPLHF.

The V call is TRBV3-1 (or the pseudogene TRBV3-2), the J call TRBJ2-3; 10 bases are shared with TRBD2. The trim removed 1 base at V and 1 base at J, leaving 20 bases unmatched. The CDR3 loop spans 22 amino acids. Germline values: CDR1 LGHDT, CDR2 YNNKEL (reference sequence). This CDR3 is CASSQARTGLATTAWGTDTQYF. The CDR3 DNA sequence: TGTGCCAGCAGCCAAGCCCGAACGGGACTAGCGACAACCGCGTGGGGCACAGATACGCAGTATTTT.

The chain joins TRBV5-1 to TRBJ2-5, with 8 bases that match TRBD1. Germline V gene sequence: CDR1 SGHRS, CDR2 YFSETQ. The CDR3 length is 15 residues. V was clipped by 4 bases and J by 2 bases; unmatched bases: 7. The CDR3 protein is CASSRSDRVQETQYF. For the CDR3, the DNA is TGCGCCAGCAGCCGATCGGACAGGGTACAAGAGACCCAGTACTTC. Combining the CDR3 with reference TRBV5-1 and TRBJ2-5 gives the whole variable domain KAGVTQTPRYLIKTRGQQVTLSCSPISGHRSVSWYQQTPGQGLQFLFEYFSETQRNKGNFPGRFSGRQFSNSRSEMNVSTLELGDSALYLCASSRSDRVQETQYFGPGTRLLVL.

The V gene is TRBV6-5, the J gene TRBJ1-2, with 7 bases that match TRBD1. Germline-derived CDR1 and CDR2 are MNHEY and SVGAGI. Trimming removed 6 bases from V and 5 bases from J; junction bases left unmatched: 6. The CDR3 sequence is 13 residues long. DNA of the CDR3: TGTGCCAGCAGCCGGGACAGACCATATGGCTACACCTTC. Amino acid sequence: CASSRDRPYGYTF.

The chain carries TRBV28 and TRBJ2-1; the D is unclear. The V gene lost 8 bases and the J gene lost 3 bases, with 20 bases spanning the gap. Germline values: CDR1 MDHEN, CDR2 SYDVKM. The CDR3 runs 16 residues. CDR3 in DNA: TGTGCCAGCCCCCCAGCAGGCAAGGTGGACTACAATGAGCAGTTCTTC. Protein sequence: CASPPAGKVDYNEQFF.

DNA of the CDR3: TGTGCCAGCACCCCCCAGCCCCCGACTAGTAGGTTCTTC. It encodes CASTPQPPTSRFF. The chain is built from TRBV27 and TRBJ2-1, with D possibly being TRBD2 (6 bases). This CDR3 is 13 amino acids long. Between the trimmed V and J ends, which lost 7 bases and 15 bases, there was a span of 22 bases. Germline values: CDR1 MNHEY, CDR2 SMNVEV (reference sequence).

The J gene is TRBJ2-1, the V gene TRBV11-1; D is ambiguous. CDR3 length: 16 amino acids. Germline values: CDR1 SGHAT, CDR2 FQDESV (reference sequence). Trimming took 5 bases from V and 0 from J, leaving 14 bases between them. The CDR3 coding sequence is TGTGCCAGCAGCCAAAACGGTCTAAGCTCCTACAATGAGCAGTTCTTC. It codes for CASSQNGLSSYNEQFF.

This chain links TRBV5-4 with TRBJ2-2; the match to TRBD2 covers 7 bases. Germline V gene data show CDR1 as SGHNT and CDR2 as YYREEE (reference sequence). With 4 bases clipped from V and 6 bases from J, the junction kept 12 bases outside the gene matches. The CDR3 contains 16 residues. In DNA, the CDR3 is TGTGCCAGCAGCACTCCCCCCGCGGGAGAGGCCGGGGAGCTGTTTTTT. Translated, it gives CASSTPPAGEAGELFF.

V usage is TRBV7-9 and J usage is TRBJ2-5; 9 bases agree with TRBD2. Per germline, CDR1 SEHNR and CDR2 FQNEAQ (reference sequence). This CDR3 region has 17 residues. The trim removed 6 bases at V and 2 bases at J, leaving 13 bases unmatched. The CDR3 sequence: CASSLTRLAGRQETQYF. CDR3 nucleotide sequence: TGTGCCAGCAGTTTAACCCGCCTAGCGGGGAGACAAGAGACCCAGTACTTC.

This chain links TRBV19 with TRBJ1-2, with 8 nucleotides matching TRBD1. This CDR3 has 13 residues. Germline lookup yields CDR1 LNHDA and CDR2 SQIVND (reference sequence). J gave up 5 bases and V 5 bases, and 4 bases lay outside the gene matches. The CDR3 DNA follows: TGTGCCAGTAGTTTGACAGGGGAATATGGCTACACCTTC. It encodes CASSLTGEYGYTF.

The CDR3 sequence: CASSFISGENEKLFF. CDR3 sequence (DNA): TGCGCCAGCAGCTTCATTTCAGGGGAAAATGAAAAACTGTTTTTT. This chain links TRBV5-1 with TRBJ1-4; D may be TRBD1 (6 bases). CDR1 and CDR2 from the germline V gene are SGHRS and YFSETQ. V lost 2 bases and J 5 bases, leaving 13 bases between the germline ends. The CDR3 consists of 15 residues. Full variable domain (remainder filled in from reference TRBV5-1 and TRBJ1-4): KAGVTQTPRYLIKTRGQQVTLSCSPISGHRSVSWYQQTPGQGLQFLFEYFSETQRNKGNFPGRFSGRQFSNSRSEMNVSTLELGDSALYLCASSFISGENEKLFFGSGTQLSVL.